This passage covers 9 T cell receptor beta chains from one sample sequenced in a study of early T cells in non-severe SARS-CoV-2 infection. TCRdb independently ran MiXCR on the 5' RACE reads; one entry per CDR3 protein. This table has about 81,000 distinct CDR3 sequences, around 5.6% appearing once. Sequenced: whole blood. The source of these receptors is an adult who was a healthcare worker with PCR-confirmed SARS-CoV-2 infection or an uninfected control (not recorded which).

This clonotype was detected ten times or more. This chain links TRBV29-1 with TRBJ2-7; TRBD1 matches at 7 bases. V lost 3 bases to trimming and J lost 2 bases; unmatched junction nucleotides: 4. The germline V gene has CDR1 SQVTM and CDR2 ANQGSEA. This CDR3 is 13 amino acids long. Here the CDR3 reads CSVDRQGTYEQYF. The DNA for the CDR3 is TGCAGCGTTGATCGACAGGGAACCTACGAGCAGTACTTC.

CDR3 coding DNA: TGTGCCAGCAGCCAAGTAACTAGCGGACGAGGGAGACCCGAGCAGTACTTC. Amino acid sequence: CASSQVTSGRGRPEQYF. The V call is TRBV14, the J call TRBJ2-7, with 8 bases matching TRBD2. The CDR3 extends over 17 amino acids. Germline-derived CDR1 and CDR2 are SGHDN and FVKESK. The trim removed 1 base at V and 6 bases at J, leaving 14 bases unmatched.

This clonotype was picked up a small number of times. The chain recombines TRBV11-3 with TRBJ2-1; the D gene could be TRBD1 or TRBD2 (5 bases each). The CDR3 runs to 14 residues. V was shortened by 5 bases and J by 7 bases, with 15 bases between the two germline ends. Germline V gene data show CDR1 as SGHNT and CDR2 as YENEEA. The CDR3 coding sequence is TGTGCCAGCAGCCCGGCCGGGGCCCGTAATGAGCAGTTCTTC. This translates into CASSPAGARNEQFF.

A few counts support this clonotype. The chain links TRBV19 to TRBJ2-1, with TRBD2 identical over 7 bases. Germline trimming cut 5 bases from V and 8 bases from J; bases unmatched to any gene: 12. The CDR3 spans 15 residues. The germline V gene has CDR1 LNHDA and CDR2 SQIVND (reference sequence). The CDR3, as DNA: TGTGCCAGTAGTTATGGTAGCGGGTCTGAGGATGAGCAGTTCTTC. It is translated as CASSYGSGSEDEQFF. Full variable domain (remainder filled in from reference TRBV19 and TRBJ2-1): DGGITQSPKYLFRKEGQNVTLSCEQNLNHDAMYWYRQDPGQGLRLIYYSQIVNDFQKGDIAEGYSVSREKKESFPLTVTSAQKNPTAFYLCASSYGSGSEDEQFFGPGTRLTVL.

This clonotype was detected only a few times. The J gene is TRBJ1-3, the V gene TRBV5-6; 7 bases fit TRBD1. V lost 4 bases to trimming and J lost 8 bases; unmatched junction nucleotides: 15. The CDR3 is made up of 16 amino acids. From germline, CDR1 is SGHDT and CDR2 YYEEEE. The CDR3: CASSKETGQRAYTIYF. The CDR3 bases are TGTGCCAGCAGCAAAGAAACGGGACAGCGGGCATACACCATATATTTT.

The table lists this clonotype with a few counts. The chain joins TRBV20-1 to TRBJ2-1, with 10 positions matching TRBD2. Germline V gene data show CDR1 as DFQATT and CDR2 as SNEGSKA (reference sequence). The V and J ends lost 5 bases and 2 bases, in that order; junction bases with no gene match: 6. The CDR3 is 15 residues long. CDR3 region: CSASSGRSAYNEQFF. Here the CDR3 DNA reads TGCAGTGCTTCTAGCGGGAGATCCGCCTACAATGAGCAGTTCTTC.

The V and J genes are TRBV20-1 and TRBJ2-3; 8 nucleotides align to TRBD2. CDR1 is DFQATT, CDR2 SNEGSKA, per germline (reference sequence). The CDR3 is 14 residues long. The junction had 8 bases not matched to a gene; V was cut back by 4 bases and J by 5 bases. CDR3 nucleotide sequence: TGCAGTGCTATAGCGCGGGGGGCAGGAGATACGCAGTATTTT. This encodes CSAIARGAGDTQYF.

This clonotype was seen many times. V and J are TRBV7-9 and TRBJ2-6; D remains unclear. V was cut by 1 base and J by 2 bases, with 9 bases left in between. CDR3 length: 16 amino acids. CDR1 SEHNR and CDR2 FQNEAQ come from the germline V gene (reference sequence). The CDR3 DNA is TGTGCCAGCAGCTTAGTTTTAGGACCTGGGGCCAACGTCCTGACTTTC. This translates into CASSLVLGPGANVLTF.

This clonotype was observed at least ten times. This rearrangement joins TRBV19 to TRBJ2-7; the match to TRBD2 covers 13 bases. Trimming took 5 bases from V and 5 from J; bases not matched to a gene: 6. Germline values: CDR1 LNHDA, CDR2 SQIVND (reference sequence). This CDR3 has 15 residues. In nucleotides, the CDR3 is TGTGCCAGTAGTCTACTAGGACTAGCGGGAGACGAGCAGTACTTC. This codes for CASSLLGLAGDEQYF.